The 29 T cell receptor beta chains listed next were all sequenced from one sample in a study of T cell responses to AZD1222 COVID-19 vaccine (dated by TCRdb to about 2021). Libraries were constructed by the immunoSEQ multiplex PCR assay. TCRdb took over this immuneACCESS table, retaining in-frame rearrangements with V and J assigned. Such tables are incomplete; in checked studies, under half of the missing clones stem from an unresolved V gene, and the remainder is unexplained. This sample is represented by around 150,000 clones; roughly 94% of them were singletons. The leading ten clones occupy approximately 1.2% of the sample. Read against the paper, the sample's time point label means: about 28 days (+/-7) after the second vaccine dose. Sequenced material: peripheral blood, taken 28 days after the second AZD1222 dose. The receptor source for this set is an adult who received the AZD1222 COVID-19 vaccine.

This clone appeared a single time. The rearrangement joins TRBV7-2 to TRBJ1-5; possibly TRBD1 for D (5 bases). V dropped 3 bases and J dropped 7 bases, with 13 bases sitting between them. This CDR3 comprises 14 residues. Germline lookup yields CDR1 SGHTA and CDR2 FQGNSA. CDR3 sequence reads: CASSFLQGGQPQHF. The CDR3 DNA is TGTGCCAGCAGCTTCTTGCAGGGAGGACAGCCCCAGCATTTT.

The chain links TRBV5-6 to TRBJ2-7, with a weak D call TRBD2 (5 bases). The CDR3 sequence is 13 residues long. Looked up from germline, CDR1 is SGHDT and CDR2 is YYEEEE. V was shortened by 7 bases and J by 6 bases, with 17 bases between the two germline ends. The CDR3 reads CASAAGNHREQYF. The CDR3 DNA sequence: TGTGCCAGCGCCGCCGGGAATCATCGCGAGCAGTACTTC.

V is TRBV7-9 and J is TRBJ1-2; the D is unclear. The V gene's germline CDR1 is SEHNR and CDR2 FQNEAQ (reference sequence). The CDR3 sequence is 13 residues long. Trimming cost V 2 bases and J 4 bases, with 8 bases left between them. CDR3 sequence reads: CASSLFGSYGYTF. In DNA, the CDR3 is TGTGCCAGCAGCTTATTCGGCAGCTATGGCTACACCTTC.

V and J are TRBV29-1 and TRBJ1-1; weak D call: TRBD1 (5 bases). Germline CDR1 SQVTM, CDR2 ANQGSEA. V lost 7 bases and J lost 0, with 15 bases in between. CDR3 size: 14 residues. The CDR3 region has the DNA TGCAGCGCCGGGGACGACCCAATGAACACTGAAGCTTTCTTT. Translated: CSAGDDPMNTEAFF.

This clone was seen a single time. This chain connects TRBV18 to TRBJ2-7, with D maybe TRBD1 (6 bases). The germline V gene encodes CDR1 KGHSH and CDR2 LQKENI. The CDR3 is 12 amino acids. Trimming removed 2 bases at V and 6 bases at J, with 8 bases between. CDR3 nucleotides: TGTGCCAGCTCACCAATGGGGGCCGAGCAGTACTTC. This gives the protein CASSPMGAEQYF.

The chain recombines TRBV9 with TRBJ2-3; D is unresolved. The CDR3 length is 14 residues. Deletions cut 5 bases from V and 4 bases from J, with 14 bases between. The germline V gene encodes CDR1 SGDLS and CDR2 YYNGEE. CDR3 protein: CASSPLGPPDTQYF. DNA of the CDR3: TGTGCCAGCAGTCCCTTGGGTCCCCCAGATACGCAGTATTTT.

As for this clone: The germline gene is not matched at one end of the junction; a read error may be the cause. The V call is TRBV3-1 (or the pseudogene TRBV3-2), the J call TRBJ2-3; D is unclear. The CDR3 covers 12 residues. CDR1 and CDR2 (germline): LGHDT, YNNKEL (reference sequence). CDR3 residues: CASSQSGSLVLF. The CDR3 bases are TGTGCCAGCAGCCAATCCGGGTCGCTTGTCCTTTTT.

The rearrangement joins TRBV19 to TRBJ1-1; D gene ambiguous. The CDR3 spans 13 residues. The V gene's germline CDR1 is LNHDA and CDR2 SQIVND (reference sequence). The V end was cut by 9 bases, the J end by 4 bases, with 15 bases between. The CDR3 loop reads CASRMRPSTEAFF. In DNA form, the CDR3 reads TGTGCCAGCCGTATGCGACCGAGCACTGAAGCTTTCTTT.

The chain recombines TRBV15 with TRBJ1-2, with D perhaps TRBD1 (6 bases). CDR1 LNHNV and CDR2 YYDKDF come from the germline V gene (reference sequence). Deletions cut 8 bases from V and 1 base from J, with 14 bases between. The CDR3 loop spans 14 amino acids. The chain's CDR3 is CATGAGGRNYGYTF. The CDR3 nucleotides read TGTGCCACCGGGGCGGGGGGCCGTAACTATGGCTACACCTTC. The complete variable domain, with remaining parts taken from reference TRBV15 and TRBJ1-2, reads DAMVIQNPRYQVTQFGKPVTLSCSQTLNHNVMYWYQQKSSQAPKLLFHYYDKDFNNEADTPDNFQSRRPNTSFCFLDIRSPGLGDTAMYLCATGAGGRNYGYTFGSGTRLTVV.

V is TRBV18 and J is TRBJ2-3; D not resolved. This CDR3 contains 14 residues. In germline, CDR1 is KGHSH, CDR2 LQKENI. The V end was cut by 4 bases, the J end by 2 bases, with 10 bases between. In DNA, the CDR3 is TGTGCCAGCTCACTTGACACCAACACAGATACGCAGTATTTT. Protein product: CASSLDTNTDTQYF.

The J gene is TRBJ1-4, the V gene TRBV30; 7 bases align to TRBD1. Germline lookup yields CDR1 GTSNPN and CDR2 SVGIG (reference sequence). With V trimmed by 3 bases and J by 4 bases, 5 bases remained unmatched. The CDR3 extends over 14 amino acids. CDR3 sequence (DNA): TGTGCCTGGAGGGCAGGGGGAGGTAATGAAAAACTGTTTTTT. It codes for CAWRAGGGNEKLFF.

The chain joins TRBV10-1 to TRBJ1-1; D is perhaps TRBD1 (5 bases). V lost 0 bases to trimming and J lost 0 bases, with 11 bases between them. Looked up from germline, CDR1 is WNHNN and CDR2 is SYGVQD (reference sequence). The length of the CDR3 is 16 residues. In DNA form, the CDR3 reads TGCGCCAGCAGTGAGTCTGAGGGGAGAATGAACACTGAAGCTTTCTTT. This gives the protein CASSESEGRMNTEAFF.

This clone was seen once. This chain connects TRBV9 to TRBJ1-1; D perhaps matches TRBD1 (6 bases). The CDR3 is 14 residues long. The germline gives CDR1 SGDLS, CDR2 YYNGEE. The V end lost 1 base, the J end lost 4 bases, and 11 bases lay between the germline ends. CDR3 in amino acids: CASSVNRAGTEAFF. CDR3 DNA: TGTGCCAGCAGCGTAAACAGGGCGGGCACTGAAGCTTTCTTT. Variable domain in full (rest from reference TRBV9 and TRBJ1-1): DSGVTQTPKHLITATGQRVTLRCSPRSGDLSVYWYQQSLDQGLQFLIQYYNGEERAKGNILERFSAQQFPDLHSELNLSSLELGDSALYFCASSVNRAGTEAFFGQGTRLTVV.

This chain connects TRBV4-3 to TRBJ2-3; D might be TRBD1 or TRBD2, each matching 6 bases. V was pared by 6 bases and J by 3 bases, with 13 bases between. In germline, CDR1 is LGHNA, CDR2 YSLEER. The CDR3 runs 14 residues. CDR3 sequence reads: CASSPTGRTDTQYF. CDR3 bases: TGCGCCAGCAGTCCAACAGGGAGGACAGATACGCAGTATTTT.

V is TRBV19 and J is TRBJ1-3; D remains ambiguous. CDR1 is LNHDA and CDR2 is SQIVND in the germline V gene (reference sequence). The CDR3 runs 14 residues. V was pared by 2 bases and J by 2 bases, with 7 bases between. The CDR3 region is CASSIRSPGNTIYF. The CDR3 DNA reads TGTGCCAGTAGTATACGGTCTCCTGGAAACACCATATATTTT. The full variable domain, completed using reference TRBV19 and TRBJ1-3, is DGGITQSPKYLFRKEGQNVTLSCEQNLNHDAMYWYRQDPGQGLRLIYYSQIVNDFQKGDIAEGYSVSREKKESFPLTVTSAQKNPTAFYLCASSIRSPGNTIYFGEGSWLTVV.

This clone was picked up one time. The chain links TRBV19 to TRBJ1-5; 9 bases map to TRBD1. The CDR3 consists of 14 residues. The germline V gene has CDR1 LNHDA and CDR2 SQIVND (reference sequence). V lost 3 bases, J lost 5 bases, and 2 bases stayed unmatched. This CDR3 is CASSIWTGDQPQHF. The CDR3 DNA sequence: TGTGCCAGTAGTATCTGGACAGGGGATCAGCCCCAGCATTTT. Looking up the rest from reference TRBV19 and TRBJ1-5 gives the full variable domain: DGGITQSPKYLFRKEGQNVTLSCEQNLNHDAMYWYRQDPGQGLRLIYYSQIVNDFQKGDIAEGYSVSREKKESFPLTVTSAQKNPTAFYLCASSIWTGDQPQHFGDGTRLSIL.

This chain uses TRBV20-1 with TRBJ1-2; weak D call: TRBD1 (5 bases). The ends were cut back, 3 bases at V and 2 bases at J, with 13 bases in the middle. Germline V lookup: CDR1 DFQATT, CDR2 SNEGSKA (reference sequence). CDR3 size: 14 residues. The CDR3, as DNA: TGCAGTGCTAGTGATCCGGGGACCAACTATGGCTACACCTTC. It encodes CSASDPGTNYGYTF.

CDR3 bases: TGTGCCAGCAGGGGGACAGGGATCAACACTGAAGCTTTCTTT. Protein product: CASRGTGINTEAFF. The chain employs TRBV6-5 and TRBJ1-1, with 9 bases that match TRBD1. Germline CDR1 reads MNHEY; CDR2 reads SVGAGI. The CDR3 runs to 14 residues. V was clipped by 6 bases and J by 2 bases; unmatched bases: 4.

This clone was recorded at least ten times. DNA of the CDR3: TGTGCCAGCAGTGACTCACAAAACACTGAAGCTTTCTTT. Its protein is CASSDSQNTEAFF. The V and J genes are TRBV6-4 and TRBJ1-1, with no clear D. This CDR3 is 13 amino acids long. Deletions cut 0 bases from V and 2 bases from J, with 4 bases between. The germline CDR1 and CDR2 sequences are MRHNA and SNTAGT.

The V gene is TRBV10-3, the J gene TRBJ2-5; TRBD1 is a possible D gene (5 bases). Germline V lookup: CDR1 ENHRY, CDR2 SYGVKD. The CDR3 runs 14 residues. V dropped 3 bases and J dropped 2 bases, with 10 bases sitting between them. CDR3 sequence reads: CAISERGAQETQYF. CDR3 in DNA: TGTGCCATCAGTGAACGTGGGGCACAAGAGACCCAGTACTTC.

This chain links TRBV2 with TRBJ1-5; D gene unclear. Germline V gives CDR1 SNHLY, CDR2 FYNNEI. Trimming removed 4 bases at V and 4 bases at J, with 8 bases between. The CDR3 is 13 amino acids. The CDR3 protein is CASSGQENQPQHF. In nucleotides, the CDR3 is TGTGCCAGCAGTGGTCAGGAGAATCAGCCCCAGCATTTT.

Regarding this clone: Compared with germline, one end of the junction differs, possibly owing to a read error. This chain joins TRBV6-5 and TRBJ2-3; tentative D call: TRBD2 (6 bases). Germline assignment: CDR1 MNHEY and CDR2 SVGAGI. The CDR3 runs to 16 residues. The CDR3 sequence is CASSYSGGLSRDTQYF. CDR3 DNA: TGTGCCAGCAGTTACTCTGGGGGACTCAGCAGAGATACGCAGTATTTT.

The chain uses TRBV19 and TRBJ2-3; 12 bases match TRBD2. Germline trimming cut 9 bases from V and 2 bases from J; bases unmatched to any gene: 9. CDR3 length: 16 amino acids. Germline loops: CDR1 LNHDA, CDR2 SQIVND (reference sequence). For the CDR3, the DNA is TGTGCCAGCCGGAGCACTAGCGGGGGGTACACAGATACGCAGTATTTT. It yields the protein CASRSTSGGYTDTQYF. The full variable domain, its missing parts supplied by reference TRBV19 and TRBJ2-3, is DGGITQSPKYLFRKEGQNVTLSCEQNLNHDAMYWYRQDPGQGLRLIYYSQIVNDFQKGDIAEGYSVSREKKESFPLTVTSAQKNPTAFYLCASRSTSGGYTDTQYFGPGTRLTVL.

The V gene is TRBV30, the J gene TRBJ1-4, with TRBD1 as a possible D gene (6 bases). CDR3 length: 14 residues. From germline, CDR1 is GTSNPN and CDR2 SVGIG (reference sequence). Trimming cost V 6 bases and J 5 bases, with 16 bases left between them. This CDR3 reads CACTTGKRNEKLFF. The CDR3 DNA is TGTGCCTGTACCACAGGGAAGCGAAATGAAAAACTGTTTTTT.

The CDR3 DNA is TGTGCCAGCAGTCTTCGACTGACAACTAATGAAAAACTGTTTTTT. Amino acid sequence: CASSLRLTTNEKLFF. This chain joins TRBV27 and TRBJ1-4; no firm D call. The CDR3 has 15 residues. Germline lookup yields CDR1 MNHEY and CDR2 SMNVEV (reference sequence). V was trimmed by 5 bases and J by 0 bases, leaving 10 bases between them.

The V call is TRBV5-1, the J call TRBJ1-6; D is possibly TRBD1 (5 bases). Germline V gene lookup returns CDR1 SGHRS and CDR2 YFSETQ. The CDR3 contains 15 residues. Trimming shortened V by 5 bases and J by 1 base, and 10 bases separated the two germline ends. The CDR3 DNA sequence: TGCGCCAGCAGTGAAAGGGGATCCTATAATTCACCCCTCCACTTT. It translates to CASSERGSYNSPLHF. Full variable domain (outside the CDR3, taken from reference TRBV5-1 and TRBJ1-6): KAGVTQTPRYLIKTRGQQVTLSCSPISGHRSVSWYQQTPGQGLQFLFEYFSETQRNKGNFPGRFSGRQFSNSRSEMNVSTLELGDSALYLCASSERGSYNSPLHFGNGTRLTVT.

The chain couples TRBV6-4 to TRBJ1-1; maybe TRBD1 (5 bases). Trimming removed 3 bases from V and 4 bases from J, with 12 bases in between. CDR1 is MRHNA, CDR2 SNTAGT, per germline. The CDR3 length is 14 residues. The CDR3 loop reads CASSDKGQGTEAFF. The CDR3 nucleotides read TGTGCCAGCAGTGATAAGGGGCAAGGCACTGAAGCTTTCTTT.

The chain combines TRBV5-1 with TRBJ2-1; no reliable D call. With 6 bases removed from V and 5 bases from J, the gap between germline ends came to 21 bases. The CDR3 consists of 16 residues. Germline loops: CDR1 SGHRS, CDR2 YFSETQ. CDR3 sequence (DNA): TGCGCCAGCAAACTACTTACGGTTCTGGGCAACAATGAGCAGTTCTTC. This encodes CASKLLTVLGNNEQFF. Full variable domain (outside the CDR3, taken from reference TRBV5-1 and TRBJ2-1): KAGVTQTPRYLIKTRGQQVTLSCSPISGHRSVSWYQQTPGQGLQFLFEYFSETQRNKGNFPGRFSGRQFSNSRSEMNVSTLELGDSALYLCASKLLTVLGNNEQFFGPGTRLTVL.

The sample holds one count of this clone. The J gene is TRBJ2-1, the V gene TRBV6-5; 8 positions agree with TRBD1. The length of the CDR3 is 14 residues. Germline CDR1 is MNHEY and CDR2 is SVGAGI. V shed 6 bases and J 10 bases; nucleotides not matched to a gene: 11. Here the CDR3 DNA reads TGTGCCAGCAGCCCCGGGACAGGCCACGGGGAGCAGTTCTTC. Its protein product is CASSPGTGHGEQFF.